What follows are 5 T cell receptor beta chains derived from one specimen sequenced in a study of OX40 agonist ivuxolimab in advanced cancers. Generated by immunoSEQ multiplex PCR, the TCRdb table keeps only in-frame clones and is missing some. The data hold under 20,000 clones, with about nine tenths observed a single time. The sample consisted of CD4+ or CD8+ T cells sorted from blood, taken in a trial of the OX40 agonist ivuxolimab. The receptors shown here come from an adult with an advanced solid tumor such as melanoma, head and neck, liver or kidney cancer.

The CDR3 DNA sequence: TGTGCCAGCATATGGCGGGACAGGGCCTCTGGGGCCAACGTCCTGACTTTC. Its translation: CASIWRDRASGANVLTF. The chain is built from TRBV2 and TRBJ2-6, with 9 positions matching TRBD1. The V and J ends lost 7 bases and 0 bases, in that order; junction bases with no gene match: 7. CDR3 size: 17 residues. Germline V CDR1 and CDR2: SNHLY, FYNNEI.

The CDR3 DNA is TGTGCCAGTAGTATAGTAGCGGCAGCCTACAATGAGCAGTTCTTC. It translates to CASSIVAAAYNEQFF. The chain recombines TRBV19 with TRBJ2-1; tentative D call: TRBD2 (6 bases). Germline assignment: CDR1 LNHDA and CDR2 SQIVND (reference sequence). V was shortened by 1 base and J by 2 bases, with 9 bases between the two germline ends. There are 15 residues in the CDR3.

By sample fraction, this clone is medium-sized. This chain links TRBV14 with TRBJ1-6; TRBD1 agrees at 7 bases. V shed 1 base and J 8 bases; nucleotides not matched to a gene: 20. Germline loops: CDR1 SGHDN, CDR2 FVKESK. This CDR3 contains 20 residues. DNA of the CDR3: TGTGCCAGCAGCCAAGTCGCCCCCCGGGACAGATTTGGGTTGGATTCACCCCTCCACTTT. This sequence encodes CASSQVAPRDRFGLDSPLHF.

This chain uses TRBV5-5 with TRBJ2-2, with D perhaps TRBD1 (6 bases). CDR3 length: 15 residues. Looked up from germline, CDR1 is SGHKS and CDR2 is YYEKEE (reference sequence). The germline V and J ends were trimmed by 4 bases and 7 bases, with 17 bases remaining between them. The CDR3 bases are TGTGCCAGCAGCGAGTGGGGGCTCCGGGGCGGGGAGCTGTTTTTT. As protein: CASSEWGLRGGELFF.

The CDR3 reads CASRARTNTEAFF. The CDR3, as DNA: TGTGCCAGCCGGGCCCGAACGAACACTGAAGCTTTCTTT. The V gene is TRBV2, the J gene TRBJ1-1, with no clear D. The CDR3 runs to 13 residues. The V end was cut by 8 bases, the J end by 1 base, with 11 bases between. Looked up from germline, CDR1 is SNHLY and CDR2 is FYNNEI. Using reference TRBV2 and TRBJ1-1 for the parts outside the CDR3, the full variable domain is EPEVTQTPSHQVTQMGQEVILRCVPISNHLYFYWYRQILGQKVEFLVSFYNNEISEKSEIFDDQFSVERPDGSNFTLKIRSTKLEDSAMYFCASRARTNTEAFFGQGTRLTVV.